The 10 T cell receptor beta chains below come from one sample, sequenced in a study of T-cell memory formation after mild COVID-19. A single record per CDR3 protein comes from TCRdb applying MiXCR to the 5' RACE reads. In the table there are 190,000 or so distinct CDR3 sequences, roughly 30% of which are singletons. Sequencing used PBMCs or a T cell subset sorted from them (not recorded which). Every receptor here comes from an adult woman who had mild COVID-19 (a few samples of this study predate the infection). Cell type and time point are not known.

This clonotype turned up a few times. The chain has TRBV10-3 and TRBJ2-7, with TRBD1 matching 8 bases. Trimming at V came to 6 bases and at J to 6 bases, leaving 19 bases not matched to a gene. The CDR3 runs to 17 residues. From germline, CDR1 is ENHRY and CDR2 SYGVKD. The CDR3 DNA reads as TGTGCCATCAGGTCAATGGAACCGACAGGGGACCTCCCCGAGCAGTACTTC. As protein: CAIRSMEPTGDLPEQYF.

This clonotype was recorded a few times. The gene calls are TRBV5-6 and TRBJ2-1, with D unresolved. Trimming left V 0 bases short and J 10 bases short, with 5 bases between. This CDR3 region has 11 residues. Germline CDR1 is SGHDT and CDR2 is YYEEEE. The DNA of the CDR3 is TGTGCCAGCAGCTTGGTCCGCGAGCAGTTCTTC. This gives the protein CASSLVREQFF.

The V call is TRBV10-3, the J call TRBJ2-3; D call uncertain. Germline V gene lookup returns CDR1 ENHRY and CDR2 SYGVKD. The CDR3 covers 14 residues. V lost 0 bases and J 2 bases, leaving 6 bases between the germline ends. The DNA for the CDR3 is TGTGCCATCAGTGAGTCCAAAGACACAGATACGCAGTATTTT. It is translated as CAISESKDTDTQYF.

This clonotype was observed a few times. This sequence joins TRBV2 and TRBJ1-3; tentative D call: TRBD1 (5 bases). The CDR3 spans 16 residues. V lost 3 bases to trimming and J lost 1 base, with 13 bases between them. The germline CDR1 and CDR2 sequences are SNHLY and FYNNEI. Here the CDR3 reads CASSEGTGTSGNTIYF. CDR3 in DNA: TGTGCCAGCAGTGAGGGAACAGGAACTTCTGGAAACACCATATATTTT.

The chain carries TRBV24-1 and TRBJ2-3; D is possibly TRBD2 (6 bases). The CDR3 covers 16 residues. From germline, CDR1 is KGHDR and CDR2 SFDVKD. Trimming removed 1 base from V and 1 base from J, with 11 bases in between. The CDR3 bases are TGTGCCACCAGTGATTTTCCCGGGACTGGCACAGATACGCAGTATTTT. Translation: CATSDFPGTGTDTQYF.

The chain carries TRBV25-1 and TRBJ2-1, with TRBD2 matching 7 bases. The CDR3 sequence is 14 residues long. Germline CDR1 MGHDK, CDR2 SYGVNS. After removal of 8 bases from V and 3 bases from J, the junction contained 7 bases not matched to a gene. The CDR3 spells CASRGSGIYNEQFF. The CDR3 DNA sequence: TGTGCCAGCCGGGGGAGCGGGATCTACAATGAGCAGTTCTTC.

The chain uses TRBV20-1 and TRBJ1-3; D is possibly TRBD1 (6 bases). V was pared by 5 bases and J by 3 bases, with 11 bases between. The CDR3 consists of 13 residues. The germline V gene has CDR1 DFQATT and CDR2 SNEGSKA (reference sequence). The CDR3, as DNA: TGCAGTGCTCAGGACAGCGATGGAAACACCATATATTTT. Its protein product is CSAQDSDGNTIYF.

V is TRBV6-1 and J is TRBJ2-2; D may be TRBD1 (6 bases). The CDR3 is 16 amino acids. Germline assignment: CDR1 MNHNS and CDR2 SASEGT. The ends were cut back, 2 bases at V and 4 bases at J, with 14 bases in the middle. CDR3 amino acids: CASSEFRGGSTGELFF. The CDR3 DNA is TGTGCCAGCAGTGAATTTAGAGGGGGTAGCACCGGGGAGCTGTTTTTT.

This clonotype was seen a handful of times. The rearrangement joins TRBV5-1 to TRBJ2-1; TRBD1 agrees at 7 bases. The CDR3 covers 16 residues. Trimming removed 2 bases from V and 0 bases from J; junction bases left unmatched: 5. The germline V gene encodes CDR1 SGHRS and CDR2 YFSETQ. CDR3 sequence: CASSLDRASSYNEQFF. Here the CDR3 DNA reads TGCGCCAGCAGCTTAGACAGGGCAAGCTCCTACAATGAGCAGTTCTTC.

The chain joins TRBV10-3 to TRBJ2-7; D remains ambiguous. The CDR3 spans 12 residues. CDR1 is ENHRY, CDR2 SYGVKD, per germline. The V gene lost 2 bases and the J gene lost 5 bases, with 7 bases spanning the gap. CDR3 bases: TGTGCCATCAGTGAGAGTCTAGACGAGCAGTACTTC. Its translation is CAISESLDEQYF.